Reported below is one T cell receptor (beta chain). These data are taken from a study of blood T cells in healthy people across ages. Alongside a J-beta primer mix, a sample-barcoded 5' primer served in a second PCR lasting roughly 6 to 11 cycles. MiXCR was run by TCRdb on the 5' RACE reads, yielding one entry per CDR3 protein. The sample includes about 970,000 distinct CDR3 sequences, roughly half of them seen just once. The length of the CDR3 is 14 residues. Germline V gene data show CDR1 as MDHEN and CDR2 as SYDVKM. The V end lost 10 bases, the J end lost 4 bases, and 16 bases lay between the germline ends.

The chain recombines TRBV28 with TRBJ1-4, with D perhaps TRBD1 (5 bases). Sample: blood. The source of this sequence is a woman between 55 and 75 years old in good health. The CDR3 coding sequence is TGTGCCACCAATGGGGCCGAACTTAATGAAAAACTGTTTTTT. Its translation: CATNGAELNEKLFF.